The 18 T cell receptor beta chains in this list originate from one sample, sequenced in a study of T cell responses to AZD1222 COVID-19 vaccine. Libraries were prepared by immunoSEQ multiplex PCR; TCRdb keeps only in-frame clonotypes and omits some of them. The sample has some 97,000 clones, roughly nine tenths seen once. The sample in question was peripheral blood, obtained on day 0 of AZD1222 vaccination. The receptors shown here come from an adult in good health.

This clone was detected only a few times. The genes are TRBV6-5 and TRBJ1-5; 7 bases fit TRBD1. Germline CDR1 MNHEY, CDR2 SVGAGI. This CDR3 has 14 amino acids. The trim removed 4 bases at V and 3 bases at J, leaving 3 bases unmatched. DNA for the CDR3: TGTGCCAGCAGTTTACAGGGGTTCAATCAGCCCCAGCATTTT. It yields the protein CASSLQGFNQPQHF.

This chain uses TRBV19 with TRBJ1-4; D is undetermined. V lost 4 bases to trimming and J lost 8 bases, with 20 bases between them. The CDR3 has 16 residues. CDR1 and CDR2 (germline): LNHDA, SQIVND (reference sequence). CDR3 in amino acids: CASSNSGRLMGEKLFF. In DNA form, the CDR3 reads TGTGCCAGTAGTAACAGCGGCAGGCTAATGGGCGAAAAACTGTTTTTT.

The chain carries TRBV28 and TRBJ1-1, with 10 bases that match TRBD1. Germline V gene sequence: CDR1 MDHEN, CDR2 SYDVKM. The CDR3 consists of 15 residues. V gave up 4 bases and J gave up 3 bases; unmatched junction bases: 5. DNA for the CDR3: TGTGCCAGCAGTTCCTTTGGGACAGGGGACACTGAAGCTTTCTTT. Its translation: CASSSFGTGDTEAFF.

This clone showed up just once. This sequence joins TRBV28 and TRBJ1-1, with D maybe TRBD1 (6 bases). In germline, CDR1 is MDHEN, CDR2 SYDVKM. V was cut by 7 bases and J by 0 bases, with 15 bases left in between. The CDR3 runs 15 residues. This CDR3 reads CASTPGGGMNTEAFF. CDR3 bases: TGTGCCAGCACCCCGGGGGGCGGCATGAACACTGAAGCTTTCTTT.

The chain couples TRBV30 to TRBJ1-2; D may be TRBD1 (5 bases). V was cut by 1 base and J by 0 bases, with 18 bases left in between. CDR3 length: 17 amino acids. The germline V gene encodes CDR1 GTSNPN and CDR2 SVGIG (reference sequence). CDR3 nucleotide sequence: TGTGCCTGGAGTGGACAGCAGAATACCCAGTCTAACTATGGCTACACCTTC. This codes for CAWSGQQNTQSNYGYTF.

V gene TRBV7-9 combines with J gene TRBJ1-2, with no clear D. Deletions cut 5 bases from V and 7 bases from J, with 14 bases between. The length of the CDR3 is 13 residues. The V gene's germline CDR1 is SEHNR and CDR2 FQNEAQ (reference sequence). Here the CDR3 reads CASSPGGFSGYTF. CDR3 nucleotides: TGTGCCAGCAGCCCGGGCGGGTTTTCTGGCTACACCTTC.

The gene calls are TRBV6-1 and TRBJ1-1, with 8 bases fitting TRBD1. The ends lost 2 bases at V and 7 bases at J; junction bases unmatched: 9. The CDR3 totals 15 residues. Germline CDR1 is MNHNS and CDR2 is SASEGT. Here the CDR3 reads CASSEPSQGGGEAFF. The CDR3, as DNA: TGTGCCAGCAGTGAACCTTCACAGGGGGGTGGTGAAGCTTTCTTT.

The chain couples TRBV6-5 to TRBJ1-1, with D possibly TRBD1 on 5 matching bases. The CDR3 sequence is 14 residues long. V was pared by 2 bases and J by 5 bases, with 12 bases between. Per germline, CDR1 MNHEY and CDR2 SVGAGI. The CDR3 DNA is TGTGCCAGCAGTTACGGGGCGCGGGGGACTGAAGCTTTCTTT. Its translation is CASSYGARGTEAFF.

This clone was seen a single time. The V gene is TRBV4-1, the J gene TRBJ2-2, with D perhaps matching TRBD1 or TRBD2 (6 bases each). Trimming left V 5 bases short and J 4 bases short, with 20 bases between. CDR1 MGHRA and CDR2 YSYEKL come from the germline V gene. This CDR3 comprises 17 residues. The CDR3 loop is CASSLWGALTGTGELFF. The CDR3 coding sequence is TGCGCCAGCAGCTTGTGGGGGGCTCTTACGGGCACCGGGGAGCTGTTTTTT.

This clone showed up just once. The chain employs TRBV21-1 and TRBJ2-7; no DNA check was done on the table's D call, TRBD1. TRBV21-1 is assigned pseudogene status. This CDR3 spans 15 amino acids. In DNA, the CDR3 is TGTGCCAGCAGCAAATTATCGGACAGGTCTTACGAGCAGTACTTC. Translated, it gives CASSKLSDRSYEQYF.

The chain couples TRBV12-5 to TRBJ1-5; the D is unclear. Trimming left V 4 bases short and J 0 bases short, with 13 bases between. CDR1 is LGHNT and CDR2 is FRNRAP in the germline V gene. The CDR3 totals 16 residues. This chain's CDR3 is CASGSEKSYSNQPQHF. In nucleotides, the CDR3 is TGTGCTAGTGGTTCGGAGAAAAGCTATAGCAATCAGCCCCAGCATTTT.

As DNA, the CDR3 is TGTGCCAGCAGTTTATGGCGGGGGGGCGGGCAGTACTTC. This codes for CASSLWRGGGQYF. The V gene is TRBV12-3 or TRBV12-4, the J gene TRBJ2-7; 9 bases map to TRBD2. After removal of 2 bases from V and 9 bases from J, the junction contained 5 bases not matched to a gene. This CDR3 region has 13 residues.

The V call is TRBV10-3, the J call TRBJ2-2, with TRBD2 matching over 9 bases. CDR3 length: 15 residues. The junction had 8 bases not matched to a gene; V was cut back by 7 bases and J by 5 bases. Looked up from germline, CDR1 is ENHRY and CDR2 is SYGVKD. The CDR3 sequence is CAITLSGSGTGELFF. CDR3 in DNA: TGTGCCATCACCCTTAGCGGGAGTGGGACCGGGGAGCTGTTTTTT.

The chain joins TRBV7-3 to TRBJ2-3, with 13 bases that match TRBD2. In germline, CDR1 is SGHTA, CDR2 FQGTGA. Trimming cost V 8 bases and J 6 bases; bases outside gene matches: 8. The CDR3 runs to 15 residues. CDR3 loop: CASRTGTSGEDTQYF. The CDR3 DNA reads TGTGCCAGCCGAACTGGGACTAGCGGGGAGGATACGCAGTATTTT. Based on the CDR3 plus reference TRBV7-3 and TRBJ2-3, the full variable domain is GAGVSQTPSNKVTEKGKYVELRCDPISGHTALYWYRQSLGQGPEFLIYFQGTGAADDSGLPNDRFFAVRPEGSVSTLKIQRTERGDSAVYLCASRTGTSGEDTQYFGPGTRLTVL.

V gene TRBV10-3 combines with J gene TRBJ1-2; D perhaps matches TRBD1 (5 bases). CDR3 size: 11 residues. V lost 7 bases, J lost 3 bases, and 6 bases lay in between. From germline, CDR1 is ENHRY and CDR2 SYGVKD. The CDR3 DNA is TGTGCCATCACAGGGCACTATGGCTACACCTTC. It encodes CAITGHYGYTF.

This clone occurred once. The DNA for the CDR3 is TGTGCCGGAGACAGAACCATGAACACTGAAGCTTTCTTT. Its translation: CAGDRTMNTEAFF. The rearrangement uses TRBV30 and TRBJ1-1, with a possible D match to TRBD1 (5 bases). The germline gives CDR1 GTSNPN, CDR2 SVGIG (reference sequence). Trimming took 8 bases from V and 0 from J, leaving 13 bases between them. This CDR3 region has 13 residues. Based on the CDR3 plus reference TRBV30 and TRBJ1-1, the full variable domain is SQTIHQWPATLVQPVGSPLSLECTVEGTSNPNLYWYRQAAGRGLQLLFYSVGIGQISSEVPQNLSASRPQDRQFILSSKKLLLSDSGFYLCAGDRTMNTEAFFGQGTRLTVV.

The genes are TRBV4-1 and TRBJ1-5, with D maybe TRBD1 (5 bases). Germline assignment: CDR1 MGHRA and CDR2 YSYEKL. The CDR3 is 17 residues long. V dropped 0 bases and J dropped 2 bases, with 14 bases sitting between them. The chain's CDR3 is CASSQDAWGEGNQPQHF. CDR3 DNA: TGCGCCAGCAGCCAAGATGCGTGGGGGGAGGGCAATCAGCCCCAGCATTTT.

The rearrangement links TRBV19 to TRBJ2-6; 7 bases agree with TRBD1. In germline, CDR1 is LNHDA, CDR2 SQIVND (reference sequence). The CDR3 extends over 17 amino acids. V shed 3 bases and J 4 bases; nucleotides not matched to a gene: 9. CDR3 DNA sequence: TGTGCCAGTAGTATTGGGAACAGGGGTACCGGGGCCAACGTCCTGACTTTC. Translation: CASSIGNRGTGANVLTF.